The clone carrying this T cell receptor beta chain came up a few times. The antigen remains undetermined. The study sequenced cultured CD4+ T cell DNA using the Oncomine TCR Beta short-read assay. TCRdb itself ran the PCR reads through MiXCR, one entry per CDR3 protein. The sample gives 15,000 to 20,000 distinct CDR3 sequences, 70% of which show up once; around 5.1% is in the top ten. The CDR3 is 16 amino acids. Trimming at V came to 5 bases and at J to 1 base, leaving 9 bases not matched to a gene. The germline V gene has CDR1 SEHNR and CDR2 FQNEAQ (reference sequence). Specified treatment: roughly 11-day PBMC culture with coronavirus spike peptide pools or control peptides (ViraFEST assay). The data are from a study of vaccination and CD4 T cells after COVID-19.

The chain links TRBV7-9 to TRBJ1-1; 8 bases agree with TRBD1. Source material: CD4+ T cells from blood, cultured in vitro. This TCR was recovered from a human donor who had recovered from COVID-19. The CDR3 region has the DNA TGTGCCAGCAGCCATCCAACAGGGGGGCGGAACACTGAAGCTTTCTTT. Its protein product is CASSHPTGGRNTEAFF. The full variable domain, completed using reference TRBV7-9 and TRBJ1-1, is DTGVSQNPRHKITKRGQNVTFRCDPISEHNRLYWYRQTLGQGPEFLTYFQNEAQLEKSRLLSDRFSAERPKGSFSTLEIQRTEQGDSAMYLCASSHPTGGRNTEAFFGQGTRLTVV.